This entry lists 17 T cell receptor beta chains sequenced from one sample in a study of shared clonotypes between healthy human individuals. Here immunoSEQ multiplex PCR was the method, and the copy in TCRdb shows in-frame clones only, minus some. The table lists about 490,000 clones, about three quarters of them singletons. Sequenced input: PBMCs. These receptors were collected from a woman aged 40 to 50 in good health. Some clones in this sample may be carry-over from other donors' samples.

The chain carries TRBV28 and TRBJ2-7, with TRBD1 as a possible D gene (6 bases). Germline V gene lookup returns CDR1 MDHEN and CDR2 SYDVKM. This CDR3 has 13 amino acids. Trimming cost V 2 bases and J 8 bases, with 13 bases left between them. CDR3 coding DNA: TGTGCCAGCAGTTTAGGGGTCAGGGGACAGCAGTACTTC. It codes for CASSLGVRGQQYF.

This clone has a handful of counts. The gene calls are TRBV27 and TRBJ1-2; 10 nucleotides line up with TRBD1. The J segment lost 7 bases and the V segment lost 6 bases, leaving 5 bases of the junction unmatched. Looked up from germline, CDR1 is MNHEY and CDR2 is SMNVEV (reference sequence). This CDR3 has 13 residues. CDR3 sequence: CASRPTGGRGYTF. CDR3 sequence (DNA): TGTGCCAGCAGACCGACAGGGGGCCGTGGCTACACCTTC.

CDR3 nucleotides: TGTGCCAGCAGCTTAGATGGGGCGGGAGTCACAGATACGCAGTATTTT. Translated, it gives CASSLDGAGVTDTQYF. This rearrangement joins TRBV7-2 to TRBJ2-3; 7 bases fit TRBD2. J was trimmed by 2 bases and V by 1 base; bases with no gene match: 6. The CDR3 loop spans 16 amino acids. Germline V gene lookup returns CDR1 SGHTA and CDR2 FQGNSA.

The chain is built from TRBV4-3 and TRBJ2-5; unclear D gene. The J call may be incorrect, as the DNA end agrees better with TRBJ2-7. The CDR3 spans 16 residues. Germline assignment: CDR1 LGHNA and CDR2 YSLEER. Here the CDR3 reads CASSQEWLGINYEQYF. DNA for the CDR3: TGCGCCAGCAGCCAAGAGTGGCTAGGAATTAACTACGAGCAGTACTTC.

The CDR3 here is CASSQMNWPETYNEQFF. The CDR3 DNA sequence: TGTGCCAGCAGCCAGATGAATTGGCCTGAGACTTACAATGAGCAGTTCTTC. This chain links TRBV4-2 with TRBJ2-1; unclear D gene. CDR1 LGHNA and CDR2 YNFKEQ come from the germline V gene. Between the trimmed V and J ends, which lost 3 bases and 4 bases, there was a span of 19 bases. The CDR3 loop spans 17 amino acids.

The chain combines TRBV30 with TRBJ2-1; 7 bases line up with TRBD2. V dropped 8 bases and J dropped 8; count of bases not matched to a gene: 12. CDR3 length: 13 amino acids. The germline V gene encodes CDR1 GTSNPN and CDR2 SVGIG (reference sequence). The CDR3 sequence: CARKVAGVDEQFF. The CDR3 DNA follows: TGTGCCCGGAAAGTGGCGGGAGTCGATGAGCAGTTCTTC.

This clone appeared a few times. The identical CDR3 is also encoded by other nucleotide sequences in the sample. This chain uses TRBV27 with TRBJ2-7; D might be TRBD2 (5 bases). This CDR3 has 14 amino acids. Germline V CDR1 and CDR2: MNHEY, SMNVEV (reference sequence). With 2 bases removed from V and 4 bases from J, the gap between germline ends came to 12 bases. For the CDR3, the DNA is TGTGCCAGCAGTTTAAGTGGGAGAGGTTACGAGCAGTACTTC. It is translated as CASSLSGRGYEQYF.

The V and J genes are TRBV27 and TRBJ2-2, with D possibly TRBD2 on 6 matching bases. This CDR3 region has 14 residues. Trimming shortened V by 5 bases and J by 5 bases, and 12 bases separated the two germline ends. Germline CDR1 and CDR2: MNHEY and SMNVEV (reference sequence). CDR3 in DNA: TGTGCCAGCAGTCAGGGACTGCAAACCGGGGAGCTGTTTTTT. This translates into CASSQGLQTGELFF.

This chain links TRBV10-3 with TRBJ2-5; tentatively, D is TRBD2 (5 bases). This CDR3 has 14 residues. Trimming stripped 5 bases from V and 1 base from J, with 11 bases between. From germline, CDR1 is ENHRY and CDR2 SYGVKD. The CDR3 nucleotides read TGTGCCATCAGTTATCGGACTGGCCAAGAGACCCAGTACTTC. This sequence encodes CAISYRTGQETQYF.

This chain connects TRBV18 to TRBJ2-7, with 10 bases identical to TRBD2. The CDR3 is 13 amino acids. With 6 bases clipped from V and 3 bases from J, the junction kept 2 bases outside the gene matches. CDR1 is KGHSH, CDR2 LQKENI, per germline. CDR3 residues: CASSLAGDYEQYF. CDR3 coding DNA: TGTGCCAGCTCCCTAGCGGGAGACTACGAGCAGTACTTC.

This clone was detected once. V is TRBV5-1 and J is TRBJ2-3; 9 nucleotides match TRBD1. From germline, CDR1 is SGHRS and CDR2 YFSETQ. The CDR3 contains 16 residues. V gave up 2 bases and J gave up 0 bases; unmatched junction bases: 4. This chain's CDR3 is CASSLLGQGSTDTQYF. The CDR3 DNA follows: TGCGCCAGCAGCTTACTAGGACAGGGGAGCACAGATACGCAGTATTTT.

This clone was observed a handful of times. A junction end diverges from the germline sequence, so it may reflect a read error. This chain joins TRBV30 and TRBJ1-1, with D maybe TRBD1 (6 bases). This CDR3 has 11 residues. Germline CDR1 reads GTSNPN; CDR2 reads SVGIG (reference sequence). CDR3 DNA: TGTGCCTGGGGGGACATGACTGGAGCTTTCTTT. It specifies CAWGDMTGAFF.

Points on this clone: Other nucleotide sequences in the sample specify the same CDR3. The rearrangement uses TRBV28 and TRBJ2-7; 7 positions agree with TRBD1. V shed 5 bases, J shed 3 bases, and the junction held 7 bases outside the gene matches. CDR1 MDHEN and CDR2 SYDVKM come from the germline V gene. The CDR3 totals 14 residues. The CDR3 here is CASSPPGQSYEQYF. Written as DNA, the CDR3 is TGTGCCAGCAGTCCTCCGGGACAGAGCTACGAGCAGTACTTC.

The rearrangement links TRBV19 to TRBJ2-1; 10 positions match TRBD2. The CDR3 totals 16 residues. Germline loops: CDR1 LNHDA, CDR2 SQIVND (reference sequence). V dropped 3 bases and J dropped 7; count of bases not matched to a gene: 9. The CDR3 sequence is CASSIGRTSGWNEQFF. The DNA of the CDR3 is TGTGCCAGTAGTATTGGTCGGACTAGCGGTTGGAATGAGCAGTTCTTC.

The chain has TRBV5-4 and TRBJ2-7; 8 nucleotides match TRBD1. Germline V gene data show CDR1 as SGHNT and CDR2 as YYREEE (reference sequence). CDR3 length: 15 amino acids. V was clipped by 0 bases and J by 5 bases; unmatched bases: 7. The CDR3 protein is CASSLGGQAQDEQYF. The CDR3 nucleotides read TGTGCCAGCAGCTTGGGGGGACAGGCCCAGGACGAGCAGTACTTC.

This clone showed up just a few times. The gene calls are TRBV30 and TRBJ1-2; TRBD1 matches at 9 bases. The length of the CDR3 is 15 residues. Per the germline V gene, CDR1 is GTSNPN and CDR2 is SVGIG (reference sequence). The trim removed 7 bases at V and 4 bases at J, leaving 13 bases unmatched. In DNA form, the CDR3 reads TGTGCCTTTACCGGGACAGGGAGTCCGGGCTATGGCTACACCTTC. Translated: CAFTGTGSPGYGYTF.

The chain uses TRBV28 and TRBJ1-5; 8 bases are a match to TRBD1. The CDR3 spans 12 residues. CDR1 is MDHEN and CDR2 is SYDVKM in the germline V gene. V gave up 6 bases and J gave up 8 bases; unmatched junction bases: 3. CDR3 region: CASRTGGEPQHF. CDR3 DNA sequence: TGTGCCAGCAGAACAGGGGGAGAGCCCCAGCATTTT.